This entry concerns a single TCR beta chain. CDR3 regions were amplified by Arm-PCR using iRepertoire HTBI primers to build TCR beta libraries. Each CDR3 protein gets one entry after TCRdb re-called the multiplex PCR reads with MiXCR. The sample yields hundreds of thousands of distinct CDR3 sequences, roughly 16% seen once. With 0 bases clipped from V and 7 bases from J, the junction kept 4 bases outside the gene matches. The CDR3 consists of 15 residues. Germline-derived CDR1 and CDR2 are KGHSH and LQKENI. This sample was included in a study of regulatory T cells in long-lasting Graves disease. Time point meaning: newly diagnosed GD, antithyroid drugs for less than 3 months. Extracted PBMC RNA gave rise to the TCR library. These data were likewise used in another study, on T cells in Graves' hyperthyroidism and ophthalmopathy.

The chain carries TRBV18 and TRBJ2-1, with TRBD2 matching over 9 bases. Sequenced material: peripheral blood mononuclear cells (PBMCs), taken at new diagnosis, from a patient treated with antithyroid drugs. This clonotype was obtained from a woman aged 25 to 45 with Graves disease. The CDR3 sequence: CASSPPGLAGNEQFF. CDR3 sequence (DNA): TGTGCCAGCTCACCACCGGGACTAGCAGGGAATGAGCAGTTCTTC.